Each of the 10 T cell receptor beta chains below was sequenced from the same sample in a study of T cells in localized non-small cell lung cancer. Clones were read by immunoSEQ multiplex PCR, and TCRdb kept only the in-frame ones, dropping some. The repertoire holds about 700 clones, with 20% to 25% as singletons. Specimen: normal lung tissue next to the tumor, collected before any cancer treatment. These receptors all come from a woman aged 35 to 70 with stage II squamous cell lung carcinoma.

This clone appeared a few times. The chain is built from TRBV28 and TRBJ1-5, with unresolved D. Per the germline V gene, CDR1 is MDHEN and CDR2 is SYDVKM. The CDR3 length is 14 residues. V lost 6 bases and J lost 1, with 10 bases in between. The CDR3 sequence: CASSPASSNQPQHF. In nucleotides, the CDR3 is TGTGCCAGCAGCCCCGCGTCCAGCAATCAGCCCCAGCATTTT.

The rearrangement links TRBV10-1 to TRBJ2-3, with D perhaps TRBD2 (7 bases). V lost 3 bases and J lost 1, with 14 bases in between. The CDR3 contains 16 residues. Per germline, CDR1 WNHNN and CDR2 SYGVQD (reference sequence). CDR3 sequence: CASSDPEGGRTDTQYF. The CDR3 DNA sequence: TGCGCCAGCAGTGATCCGGAGGGGGGGCGCACAGATACGCAGTATTTT.

This clone was recorded a few times. CDR3 sequence (DNA): TGTGCCTCTAAAATGGGGGCCGGCAATCAGCCCCAGCATTTT. It translates to CASKMGAGNQPQHF. This chain uses TRBV19 with TRBJ1-5, with a weak D call TRBD1 (6 bases). The CDR3 totals 14 residues. Between the trimmed V and J ends, which lost 11 bases and 2 bases, there was a span of 16 bases. In germline, CDR1 is LNHDA, CDR2 SQIVND (reference sequence).

This clone was seen a handful of times. The chain couples TRBV28 to TRBJ1-5, with TRBD1 matching 8 bases. CDR3 length equals 16 residues. Losses at the gene ends were 3 bases for V and 0 bases for J; bases not matched to a gene: 4. Germline CDR1 reads MDHEN; CDR2 reads SYDVKM. CDR3 nucleotides: TGTGCCAGCAGTTTCTATACAGGGGGTAGCAATCAGCCCCAGCATTTT. Translation gives CASSFYTGGSNQPQHF.

This clone was counted between two and nine times. The J gene is TRBJ2-7, the V gene TRBV9; D is undetermined. There are 13 residues in the CDR3. Trimming removed 3 bases at V and 3 bases at J, with 10 bases between. Per germline, CDR1 SGDLS and CDR2 YYNGEE. The CDR3, as DNA: TGTGCCAGCAGCGGGACCGACTTCTACGAGCAGTACTTC. Translation: CASSGTDFYEQYF.

Within the sample, this clone is hyperexpanded. V and J are TRBV28 and TRBJ1-4; the D is unclear. This CDR3 region has 16 residues. The germline V gene encodes CDR1 MDHEN and CDR2 SYDVKM. Trimming left V 4 bases short and J 0 bases short, with 12 bases between. CDR3 region: CASSSDTASTNEKLFF. In DNA form, the CDR3 reads TGTGCCAGCAGTTCCGATACAGCCTCAACTAATGAAAAACTGTTTTTT.

This chain joins TRBV11-3 and TRBJ1-1, with 11 positions matching TRBD1. The CDR3 consists of 16 residues. V lost 4 bases to trimming and J lost 3 bases; unmatched junction nucleotides: 7. Germline CDR1 and CDR2: SGHNT and YENEEA. CDR3 nucleotide sequence: TGTGCCAGCAGCTCCTACCGGACAGGGGGCTACACTGAAGCTTTCTTT. Its protein is CASSSYRTGGYTEAFF. Drawing the rest from reference TRBV11-3 and TRBJ1-1, the complete variable domain is EAGVVQSPRYKIIEKKQPVAFWCNPISGHNTLYWYLQNLGQGPELLIRYENEEAVDDSQLPKDRFSAERLKGVDSTLKIQPAELGDSAVYLCASSSYRTGGYTEAFFGQGTRLTVV.

CDR3 region: CAIGLAGGRRTDTQYF. CDR3 nucleotides: TGTGCCATCGGGCTAGCGGGGGGGCGTAGGACAGATACGCAGTATTTT. This rearrangement joins TRBV6-8 to TRBJ2-3; 12 bases match TRBD2. V dropped 10 bases and J dropped 3; count of bases not matched to a gene: 11. The V gene's germline CDR1 is MNHGY and CDR2 SAAAGT. This CDR3 comprises 16 residues.

The chain joins TRBV6-8 to TRBJ2-3, with 8 bases identical to TRBD1. This CDR3 is 14 amino acids long. Germline CDR1 reads MNHGY; CDR2 reads SAAAGT. J lost 3 bases, V lost 7 bases, and 6 bases had no gene match. CDR3 in amino acids: CASNLQGATDTQYF. CDR3 bases: TGTGCCAGCAATCTCCAGGGGGCTACAGATACGCAGTATTTT.

This clone was observed a few times. The CDR3 coding sequence is TGTGCCAGCAGTGGGTCTGAAGGACAGCTTGAAGCTTTCTTT. This gives the protein CASSGSEGQLEAFF. V is TRBV6-8 and J is TRBJ1-1; D possibly corresponds to TRBD1 (6 bases). Trimming shortened V by 5 bases and J by 7 bases, and 17 bases separated the two germline ends. This CDR3 comprises 14 residues. The V gene's germline CDR1 is MNHGY and CDR2 SAAAGT.